This TCR beta chain stems from a study of blood T cell repertoires in COVID-19. In the study overall: The origin of the acute and convalescent COVID-19 samples was the United States, Italy and Spain. PBMCs, B-cell-depleted T cells, or T cells were the source of the cDNA or gDNA that made up the material.

As processed by the authors: Reference gene primers were amplified, and this amplification served to estimate nucleated cell counts. Repertoires were generated with immunoSEQ multiplex PCR, while TCRdb's copy carries only in-frame clones and drops some. The V and J calls and clone size come from that table; D and trimming were worked out from the DNA. The sample contains 64,000 or so clones, approximately 78% of which appear only once. Germline V gene sequence: CDR1 MNHEY, CDR2 SVGAGI. Between the trimmed V and J ends, which lost 2 bases and 0 bases, there was a span of 8 bases. The CDR3 has 15 amino acids.

The chain has TRBV6-5 and TRBJ1-5; D gene uncertain. Sequencing was done on a sample of peripheral blood. This sequence was found in a human donor in a cohort sampled during active COVID-19. CDR3 sequence reads: CASSYATPSNQPQHF. CDR3 DNA sequence: TGTGCCAGCAGTTACGCGACACCTAGCAATCAGCCCCAGCATTTT.